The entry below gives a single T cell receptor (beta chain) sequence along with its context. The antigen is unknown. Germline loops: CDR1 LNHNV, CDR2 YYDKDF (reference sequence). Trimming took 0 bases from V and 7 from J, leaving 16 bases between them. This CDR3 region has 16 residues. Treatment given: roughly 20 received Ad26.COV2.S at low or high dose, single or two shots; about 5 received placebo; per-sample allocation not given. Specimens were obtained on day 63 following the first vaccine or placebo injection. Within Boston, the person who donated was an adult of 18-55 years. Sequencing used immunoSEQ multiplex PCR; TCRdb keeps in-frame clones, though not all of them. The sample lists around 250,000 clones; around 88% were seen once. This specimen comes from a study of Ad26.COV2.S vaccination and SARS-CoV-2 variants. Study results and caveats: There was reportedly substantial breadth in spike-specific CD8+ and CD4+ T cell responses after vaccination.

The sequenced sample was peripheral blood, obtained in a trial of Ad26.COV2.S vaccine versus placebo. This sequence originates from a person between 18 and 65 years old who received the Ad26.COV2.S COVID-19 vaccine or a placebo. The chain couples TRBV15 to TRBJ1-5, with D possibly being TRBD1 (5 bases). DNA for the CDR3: TGTGCCACCAGCAGAGACCCATCAGGGAGAGGACAGCCCCAGCATTTT. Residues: CATSRDPSGRGQPQHF. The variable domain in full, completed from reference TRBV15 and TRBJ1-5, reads DAMVIQNPRYQVTQFGKPVTLSCSQTLNHNVMYWYQQKSSQAPKLLFHYYDKDFNNEADTPDNFQSRRPNTSFCFLDIRSPGLGDTAMYLCATSRDPSGRGQPQHFGDGTRLSIL.